The T cell receptor beta chain under discussion was sequenced for a study of early T cells in non-severe SARS-CoV-2 infection. As for the study in general: The sequenced material was bulk RNA from unsorted whole blood, and its chains were unpaired.

About this clonotype: Antigen specificity is unknown.

Unique molecular identifier tags were affixed to discrete cDNA molecules. TCRdb passed the 5' RACE reads through MiXCR, listing each CDR3 protein once. The table records around 61,000 distinct CDR3 sequences, around an eighth of them present only once. Study-level results: There was a bias toward anti-spike CD8 responses in VDJdb matching, which missed private and CD4 specificities.

Germline V gene lookup returns CDR1 MDHEN and CDR2 SYDVKM. The CDR3 has 12 residues. V lost 9 bases and J lost 7, with 13 bases in between. The sequence was obtained from an adult who was a healthcare worker with PCR-confirmed SARS-CoV-2 infection or an uninfected control (not recorded which). The chain carries TRBV28 and TRBJ1-5; TRBD1 might be the D (5 bases). Material for sequencing was whole blood. CDR3 sequence reads: CASHTGGQPQHF. CDR3 DNA: TGTGCCAGTCATACGGGGGGACAGCCCCAGCATTTT.